These 23 T cell receptor beta chains were sequenced from one sample in a study of radiotherapy plus CTLA-4 blockade in lung cancer. Assay used: immunoSEQ multiplex PCR; TCRdb lists only in-frame clones, some missing. The sample has 90,000 to 100,000 clones; approximately 74% are singletons. This sample comprised peripheral blood, obtained from a patient treated with radiotherapy plus ipilimumab. Source of these receptors: a human donor with non-small cell lung cancer who had a partial response to radiotherapy plus ipilimumab. Some clones in this sample may be carry-over from other donors' samples.

The chain is built from TRBV6-5 and TRBJ2-3, with no clear D. Trimming shortened V by 0 bases and J by 4 bases, and 8 bases separated the two germline ends. The V gene's germline CDR1 is MNHEY and CDR2 SVGAGI. The CDR3 is 14 amino acids. CDR3: CASSYSMEPDTQYF. The CDR3 bases are TGTGCCAGCAGTTACTCAATGGAGCCAGATACGCAGTATTTT.

This chain connects TRBV19 to TRBJ2-1, with 10 positions matching TRBD1. V dropped 5 bases and J dropped 5; count of bases not matched to a gene: 9. CDR3 length: 16 amino acids. Germline V gene sequence: CDR1 LNHDA, CDR2 SQIVND (reference sequence). The CDR3 coding sequence is TGTGCCAGTAGTGGAAGGGACAGGGGTAGGGACAATGAGCAGTTCTTC. The encoded protein is CASSGRDRGRDNEQFF.

The chain couples TRBV5-4 to TRBJ2-7, with TRBD1 as a possible D gene (6 bases). V lost 5 bases and J lost 6, with 27 bases in between. CDR3 length equals 17 residues. The germline V gene has CDR1 SGHNT and CDR2 YYREEE (reference sequence). CDR3 DNA: TGTGCCAGCAGTGACCTAATGGGCCGGGACATTGTGCGCGAGCAGTACTTC. Its protein is CASSDLMGRDIVREQYF.

J is TRBJ2-7 and V is TRBV5-6; 7 bases are a match to TRBD1. Germline trimming cut 4 bases from V and 6 bases from J; bases unmatched to any gene: 13. This CDR3 spans 15 amino acids. Germline CDR1 and CDR2: SGHDT and YYEEEE. CDR3 amino acids: CASSPRQGLWGEQYF. Written as DNA, the CDR3 is TGTGCCAGCAGCCCTCGACAGGGTCTTTGGGGCGAGCAGTACTTC.

This chain links TRBV5-4 with TRBJ2-3; D is possibly TRBD2 (6 bases). CDR3 length equals 14 residues. Looked up from germline, CDR1 is SGHNT and CDR2 is YYREEE (reference sequence). Trimming removed 0 bases at V and 1 base at J, with 6 bases between. CDR3 coding DNA: TGTGCCAGCAGCTTGGGCGGGGGCACAGATACGCAGTATTTT. It translates to CASSLGGGTDTQYF.

This chain uses TRBV6-6 with TRBJ2-5, with TRBD1 matching 7 bases. The DNA end is a closer match to TRBJ2-7, so the J assignment may be wrong. Germline values: CDR1 MNHNY, CDR2 SVGAGI (reference sequence). CDR3 length: 15 residues. CDR3 loop: CASSYNRGFSYEQYF. The CDR3, as DNA: TGTGCCAGCAGTTATAACAGGGGCTTCTCCTACGAGCAGTACTTC.

The rearrangement links TRBV4-3 to TRBJ1-1; TRBD1 is a possible D gene (6 bases). Germline values: CDR1 LGHNA, CDR2 YSLEER. The CDR3 totals 16 residues. Trimming shortened V by 0 bases and J by 7 bases, and 18 bases separated the two germline ends. The DNA for the CDR3 is TGCGCCAGCAGCCAAGAGGTGCGGGGGGCGCATAGTGAAGCTTTCTTT. Translating gives CASSQEVRGAHSEAFF.

V gene TRBV5-1 combines with J gene TRBJ2-1; the D gene is possibly TRBD2 (6 bases). The length of the CDR3 is 14 residues. With 4 bases removed from V and 4 bases from J, the gap between germline ends came to 12 bases. The germline gives CDR1 SGHRS, CDR2 YFSETQ. CDR3 region: CASSVGGDYNEQFF. DNA for the CDR3: TGCGCCAGCAGCGTGGGGGGAGATTACAATGAGCAGTTCTTC.

This chain links TRBV7-2 with TRBJ2-1; 9 positions match TRBD2. Germline CDR1 is SGHTA and CDR2 is FQGNSA. The CDR3 sequence is 16 residues long. J lost 7 bases, V lost 1 base, and 8 bases had no gene match. CDR3 in amino acids: CASSLGSAGGLNEQFF. The CDR3 DNA follows: TGTGCCAGCAGCTTAGGTTCGGCGGGGGGGCTAAATGAGCAGTTCTTC.

Only a few counts were recorded for this clone. The chain's CDR3 is CASSLWLAGKSYEQYF. The CDR3 region has the DNA TGTGCCAGCAGCTTATGGCTAGCGGGGAAATCCTACGAGCAGTACTTC. The chain combines TRBV7-9 with TRBJ2-7; TRBD2 matches 9 bases. In germline, CDR1 is SEHNR, CDR2 FQNEAQ (reference sequence). Trimming took 2 bases from V and 1 from J; bases not matched to a gene: 6. The CDR3 totals 16 residues.

This chain links TRBV27 with TRBJ2-7; the match to TRBD2 covers 13 bases. The CDR3 sequence is 14 residues long. The V and J ends lost 6 bases and 5 bases, in that order; junction bases with no gene match: 4. The V gene's germline CDR1 is MNHEY and CDR2 SMNVEV (reference sequence). CDR3 in amino acids: CASRLLAGGDEQYF. As DNA, the CDR3 is TGTGCCAGCAGACTACTAGCGGGAGGGGACGAGCAGTACTTC.

The sample holds one count of this clone. The CDR3 spells CASSLLRIGNGYTF. The CDR3 nucleotides read TGTGCCAGCAGTTTATTGAGGATAGGTAATGGCTACACCTTC. The rearrangement uses TRBV28 and TRBJ1-2; no firm D call. Trimming pared 1 base from V and 6 bases from J, leaving 12 bases between. CDR3 size: 14 residues. Germline-derived CDR1 and CDR2 are MDHEN and SYDVKM.

This clone was seen once. The CDR3 sequence: CASRFYNEQFF. CDR3 sequence (DNA): TGTGCCAGCCGGTTCTACAATGAGCAGTTCTTC. The rearrangement joins TRBV18 to TRBJ2-1, with D unclear. The CDR3 is made up of 11 amino acids. V lost 8 bases, J lost 3 bases, and 5 bases lay in between. Per germline, CDR1 KGHSH and CDR2 LQKENI.

The sample holds a few counts of this clone. This rearrangement joins TRBV6-5 to TRBJ2-7, with no clear D. V lost 7 bases and J lost 3, with 16 bases in between. The CDR3 runs to 14 residues. CDR1 and CDR2 from the germline V gene are MNHEY and SVGAGI. CDR3 bases: TGTGCCAGCACCGCCGGCGGCTTAGTCTACGAGCAGTACTTC. Protein sequence: CASTAGGLVYEQYF.

The rearrangement joins TRBV15 to TRBJ2-7, with D maybe TRBD2 (5 bases). The V end lost 2 bases, the J end lost 3 bases, and 11 bases lay between the germline ends. Germline V lookup: CDR1 LNHNV, CDR2 YYDKDF (reference sequence). The length of the CDR3 is 14 residues. The CDR3 sequence: CATSRLAGNYEQYF. The CDR3 DNA reads TGTGCCACCAGCAGACTAGCAGGAAACTACGAGCAGTACTTC. Full variable domain (rest looked up from reference TRBV15 and TRBJ2-7): DAMVIQNPRYQVTQFGKPVTLSCSQTLNHNVMYWYQQKSSQAPKLLFHYYDKDFNNEADTPDNFQSRRPNTSFCFLDIRSPGLGDTAMYLCATSRLAGNYEQYFGPGTRLTVT.

The chain carries TRBV4-2 and TRBJ2-4, with TRBD1 matching 7 bases. Germline V gene lookup returns CDR1 LGHNA and CDR2 YNFKEQ. CDR3 length: 16 residues. J lost 7 bases, V lost 0 bases, and 9 bases had no gene match. This CDR3 is CASSQEPGGPGNIQYF. The CDR3 coding sequence is TGTGCCAGCAGCCAAGAACCAGGGGGTCCCGGGAACATTCAGTACTTC.

This clone has just a few counts. The chain uses TRBV19 and TRBJ1-5; no clear D. The CDR3 is made up of 16 amino acids. The V end was cut by 5 bases, the J end by 0 bases, with 14 bases between. CDR1 and CDR2 from the germline V gene are LNHDA and SQIVND (reference sequence). CDR3 in DNA: TGTGCCAGTAGTGTCCCCTACAGTTATAGCAATCAGCCCCAGCATTTT. Its translation: CASSVPYSYSNQPQHF.

V and J are TRBV19 and TRBJ2-1; a weak D match, TRBD1 (7 bases). CDR1 LNHDA and CDR2 SQIVND come from the germline V gene (reference sequence). V lost 7 bases to trimming and J lost 4 bases, with 17 bases between them. This CDR3 has 15 amino acids. The CDR3 protein is CASTLGGQSYNEQFF. As DNA, the CDR3 is TGTGCCAGTACCCTGGGGGGACAGAGTTACAATGAGCAGTTCTTC. Full variable domain (outside the CDR3, taken from reference TRBV19 and TRBJ2-1): DGGITQSPKYLFRKEGQNVTLSCEQNLNHDAMYWYRQDPGQGLRLIYYSQIVNDFQKGDIAEGYSVSREKKESFPLTVTSAQKNPTAFYLCASTLGGQSYNEQFFGPGTRLTVL.

In its sample, this clone was seen once. The V and J genes are TRBV19 and TRBJ2-1; TRBD2 matches at 11 bases. Germline values: CDR1 LNHDA, CDR2 SQIVND (reference sequence). Unmatched junction bases numbered 5, after V lost 1 base and J lost 6 bases. The CDR3 contains 16 residues. The CDR3, as DNA: TGTGCCAGTAGTATAGGAGTTACTAGCGGGAGCAATGAGCAGTTCTTC. Protein sequence: CASSIGVTSGSNEQFF. Drawing the rest from reference TRBV19 and TRBJ2-1, the complete variable domain is DGGITQSPKYLFRKEGQNVTLSCEQNLNHDAMYWYRQDPGQGLRLIYYSQIVNDFQKGDIAEGYSVSREKKESFPLTVTSAQKNPTAFYLCASSIGVTSGSNEQFFGPGTRLTVL.

The chain uses TRBV6-5 and TRBJ2-7, with a possible D match to TRBD2 (5 bases). There are 15 residues in the CDR3. CDR1 and CDR2 from the germline V gene are MNHEY and SVGAGI. V was clipped by 7 bases and J by 0 bases, with 16 bases between them. The CDR3 sequence: CASKPSRGNSYEQYF. In DNA, the CDR3 is TGTGCCAGCAAACCATCACGGGGAAACTCCTACGAGCAGTACTTC.

The genes are TRBV7-9 and TRBJ2-2; D is unclear. The CDR3 totals 14 residues. Trimming removed 2 bases from V and 6 bases from J, with 10 bases in between. Germline assignment: CDR1 SEHNR and CDR2 FQNEAQ (reference sequence). The CDR3 DNA reads as TGTGCCAGCAGCTTAAGCCCCATTGCCGGGGAGCTGTTTTTT. Amino acids: CASSLSPIAGELFF.

The chain carries TRBV7-9 and TRBJ2-7; TRBD1 agrees at 7 bases. V gave up 4 bases and J gave up 3 bases; unmatched junction bases: 3. CDR1 SEHNR and CDR2 FQNEAQ come from the germline V gene (reference sequence). The CDR3 loop spans 13 amino acids. The CDR3 sequence: CASSSTGNYEQYF. CDR3 nucleotide sequence: TGTGCCAGCAGCTCGACAGGGAACTACGAGCAGTACTTC.

The genes are TRBV4-1 and TRBJ1-6; D perhaps matches TRBD1 (6 bases). The ends were cut back, 0 bases at V and 0 bases at J, with 18 bases in the middle. This CDR3 is 20 amino acids long. CDR1 is MGHRA, CDR2 YSYEKL, per germline. CDR3 bases: TGCGCCAGCAGCCAAGACCCCCCAGACAGGTCCAGCTCCTATAATTCACCCCTCCACTTT. It translates to CASSQDPPDRSSSYNSPLHF.